The next 8 T cell receptor beta chains were all read from a single sample in a study of shared clonotypes between healthy human individuals. Sequencing was performed with immunoSEQ multiplex PCR; in TCRdb, only in-frame clones are kept and a portion is missing. Seen here are about 520,000 clones, about 96% observed once, and the top ten hold approximately 0.06%. The sequencing input was naive CD4+ T cells sorted from blood. The subset here: CD45RA+ positively selected. The source of these receptors is a woman aged 25 to 45 in good health.

The chain is built from TRBV2 and TRBJ2-5, with 9 positions matching TRBD1. The J call is doubtful: the DNA matches TRBJ2-7 better. CDR1 and CDR2 from the germline V gene are SNHLY and FYNNEI. The CDR3 consists of 14 residues. CDR3 residues: CASSGDRATNEQYF. The CDR3 region has the DNA TGTGCCAGCAGCGGGGACAGGGCTACTAACGAGCAGTACTTC.

The CDR3 DNA reads as TGTGCCAGCAGTGAAGCGCTGTGGACTGGGGCCAACGTCCTGACTTTC. Protein sequence: CASSEALWTGANVLTF. This chain connects TRBV2 to TRBJ2-6, with unresolved D. Germline values: CDR1 SNHLY, CDR2 FYNNEI. The V end lost 0 bases, the J end lost 2 bases, and 8 bases lay between the germline ends. This CDR3 is built from 16 residues.

This chain links TRBV19 with TRBJ1-1, with 7 nucleotides matching TRBD1. V gave up 7 bases and J gave up 3 bases; unmatched junction bases: 5. CDR1 is LNHDA and CDR2 is SQIVND in the germline V gene (reference sequence). The CDR3 length is 13 residues. CDR3 sequence (DNA): TGTGCCAGTACCCTAGACAGGGACACTGAAGCTTTCTTT. This translates into CASTLDRDTEAFF.

CDR3 amino acids: CASSLEGEGTGELFF. CDR3 nucleotide sequence: TGCGCCAGCAGCTTGGAGGGAGAGGGCACCGGGGAGCTGTTTTTT. The J gene is TRBJ2-2, the V gene TRBV5-1; possibly TRBD2 for D (5 bases). CDR1 and CDR2 (germline): SGHRS, YFSETQ. V shed 0 bases and J shed 4 bases, with 10 bases lying between them. This CDR3 is 15 amino acids long. The entire variable domain, with the rest obtained from reference TRBV5-1 and TRBJ2-2, is as follows: KAGVTQTPRYLIKTRGQQVTLSCSPISGHRSVSWYQQTPGQGLQFLFEYFSETQRNKGNFPGRFSGRQFSNSRSEMNVSTLELGDSALYLCASSLEGEGTGELFFGEGSRLTVL.

The rearrangement uses TRBV7-3 and TRBJ2-2; D might be TRBD2 (6 bases). In germline, CDR1 is SGHTA, CDR2 FQGTGA. V was shortened by 0 bases and J by 6 bases, with 17 bases between the two germline ends. There are 17 residues in the CDR3. The DNA of the CDR3 is TGTGCCAGCAGCTTAACGGCGGTGGCCACGGGAGCCGGGGAGCTGTTTTTT. As protein: CASSLTAVATGAGELFF.

The J gene is TRBJ2-2, the V gene TRBV7-9, with a tentative D call TRBD2 (6 bases). Germline loops: CDR1 SEHNR, CDR2 FQNEAQ (reference sequence). The V gene lost 5 bases and the J gene lost 2 bases, with 15 bases spanning the gap. This CDR3 is 16 amino acids long. Here the CDR3 DNA reads TGTGCCAGCAGCCCACGTGGTAGCGGAAACACCGGGGAGCTGTTTTTT. Amino acids: CASSPRGSGNTGELFF.

The chain links TRBV28 to TRBJ1-1; weak D call: TRBD1 (6 bases). Deletions cut 4 bases from V and 7 bases from J, with 16 bases between. CDR3 length: 14 residues. The V gene's germline CDR1 is MDHEN and CDR2 SYDVKM. The CDR3 is CASSSGGHPVEAFF. The DNA for the CDR3 is TGTGCCAGCAGTTCGGGGGGACACCCTGTTGAAGCTTTCTTT.

The rearrangement joins TRBV5-1 to TRBJ2-7; 9 bases map to TRBD1. Per germline, CDR1 SGHRS and CDR2 YFSETQ. The CDR3 runs 14 residues. Trimming at V came to 1 base and at J to 5 bases, leaving 4 bases not matched to a gene. The CDR3 reads CASSLRGQGDEQYF. In DNA form, the CDR3 reads TGCGCCAGCAGCTTGCGGGGACAGGGCGACGAGCAGTACTTC.